Below, 8 T cell receptor beta chains from the same sample are listed, as sequenced in a study of blood T cell repertoires in COVID-19. Produced via immunoSEQ multiplex PCR; TCRdb's table is partial and in-frame only. Of hundreds of thousands of clones listed, about 87% are singletons. Material: PBMCs or T cells enriched from blood (not recorded which). The source of these receptors is a young woman with acute COVID-19.

The genes are TRBV10-1 and TRBJ2-1, with 9 positions matching TRBD2. The CDR3 totals 18 residues. CDR1 and CDR2 (germline): WNHNN, SYGVQD (reference sequence). The V segment lost 6 bases and the J segment 7 bases; nucleotides outside the gene matches: 19. The CDR3 DNA is TGCGCCAGCAGGGGAATACTATCTCGGCGGGGGGGCAAGAATGAGCAGTTCTTC. Residues: CASRGILSRRGGKNEQFF.

The CDR3 bases are TGTGCCAGCAGTTTAACCGGGACAGGGGGCACCGGGGAGCTGTTTTTT. Translated, it gives CASSLTGTGGTGELFF. The chain uses TRBV27 and TRBJ2-2; 11 bases map to TRBD1. Trimming removed 2 bases from V and 4 bases from J; junction bases left unmatched: 3. Germline V CDR1 and CDR2: MNHEY, SMNVEV (reference sequence). CDR3 size: 16 residues.

This clone is a singleton in its sample. CDR3 loop: CASSWGQGSRYEQYF. CDR3 DNA sequence: TGTGCCAGTAGCTGGGGACAGGGCAGCCGTTACGAGCAGTACTTC. The V call is TRBV19, the J call TRBJ2-7; TRBD1 aligns across 9 bases. The V gene's germline CDR1 is LNHDA and CDR2 SQIVND (reference sequence). The V segment lost 6 bases and the J segment 4 bases; nucleotides outside the gene matches: 10. The CDR3 length is 15 residues.

The rearrangement joins TRBV20-1 to TRBJ2-3, with 12 positions matching TRBD2. The CDR3 runs 16 residues. V was pared by 3 bases and J by 4 bases, with 8 bases of the junction left unmatched. Germline values: CDR1 DFQATT, CDR2 SNEGSKA (reference sequence). The CDR3 is CSASYASGGAPDTQYF. The CDR3 coding sequence is TGCAGTGCTAGTTACGCTAGCGGGGGGGCCCCAGATACGCAGTATTTT.

This rearrangement joins TRBV6-5 to TRBJ1-1, with TRBD1 matching 8 bases. Germline trimming cut 10 bases from V and 0 bases from J; bases unmatched to any gene: 1. Germline values: CDR1 MNHEY, CDR2 SVGAGI. The length of the CDR3 is 12 residues. The CDR3 loop is CATQGVNTEAFF. For the CDR3, the DNA is TGTGCCACACAGGGGGTGAACACTGAAGCTTTCTTT.

This clone was detected only a few times. This chain's CDR3 is CASSQDLSSTEAFF. The CDR3 region has the DNA TGTGCCAGCAGCCAAGACTTATCCTCGACTGAAGCTTTCTTT. This rearrangement joins TRBV3-1 (or the pseudogene TRBV3-2) to TRBJ1-1; D is uncertain. With 0 bases removed from V and 5 bases from J, the gap between germline ends came to 10 bases. Germline CDR1 and CDR2: LGHDT and YNNKEL (reference sequence). This CDR3 has 14 residues.

This chain joins TRBV14 and TRBJ2-1; 7 bases map to TRBD2. V dropped 7 bases and J dropped 3; count of bases not matched to a gene: 12. Germline lookup yields CDR1 SGHDN and CDR2 FVKESK. This CDR3 is 16 amino acids long. CDR3 protein: CASTSTGQRGYNEQFF. For the CDR3, the DNA is TGTGCCAGCACCTCCACCGGCCAGCGGGGCTACAATGAGCAGTTCTTC.

This sequence joins TRBV11-2 and TRBJ1-5, with D uncertain. CDR1 is SGHAT and CDR2 is FQNNGV in the germline V gene. V was pared by 4 bases and J by 6 bases, with 10 bases between. The CDR3 is made up of 13 amino acids. DNA of the CDR3: TGTGCCAGCAGCTCTGATGACATTCAGCCCCAGCATTTT. Amino acid sequence: CASSSDDIQPQHF.